This passage covers 27 T cell receptor beta chains from one sample sequenced in a study of blood T cell repertoires in COVID-19. Produced via immunoSEQ multiplex PCR; TCRdb's table is partial and in-frame only. The sample shows about 200,000 clones, around 83% of them seen only once. The sequenced sample was peripheral blood. The source is a human donor in a cohort sampled during active COVID-19.

The chain joins TRBV28 to TRBJ2-7; 7 bases map to TRBD1. The CDR3 is made up of 16 amino acids. Germline values: CDR1 MDHEN, CDR2 SYDVKM. Trimming took 5 bases from V and 3 from J; bases not matched to a gene: 13. Here the CDR3 reads CASSRTGARSIYEQYF. The CDR3 DNA reads TGTGCCAGCAGTCGGACAGGTGCTCGATCAATCTACGAGCAGTACTTC.

This clone has just a few counts. This chain links TRBV7-2 with TRBJ1-1, with D unclear. Trimming shortened V by 1 base and J by 1 base, and 10 bases separated the two germline ends. This CDR3 contains 15 residues. From germline, CDR1 is SGHTA and CDR2 FQGNSA. The CDR3 protein is CASSLDPGWNTEAFF. CDR3 DNA sequence: TGTGCCAGCAGCTTAGACCCAGGATGGAACACTGAAGCTTTCTTT.

This clone was picked up one time. The chain is built from TRBV29-1 and TRBJ1-1, with a possible D match to TRBD1 (5 bases). The CDR3 runs to 12 residues. Looked up from germline, CDR1 is SQVTM and CDR2 is ANQGSEA. The V and J ends lost 6 bases and 7 bases respectively, with 15 bases between them. CDR3 DNA sequence: TGCAGCGTCTGTCAAGGGGTAGGTGAAGCTTTCTTT. This encodes CSVCQGVGEAFF.

The CDR3 DNA reads as TGCGCCAGCAGCCAGAAAAGAGGACAGGGAGTTCCCCCTAGAACGAACACTGAAGCTTTCTTT. This encodes CASSQKRGQGVPPRTNTEAFF. The chain joins TRBV4-1 to TRBJ1-1, with 8 bases fitting TRBD1. The CDR3 loop spans 21 amino acids. V was clipped by 3 bases and J by 1 base; unmatched bases: 22. CDR1 and CDR2 from the germline V gene are MGHRA and YSYEKL.

The rearrangement uses TRBV5-1 and TRBJ1-4, with TRBD1 matching over 8 bases. Trimming cost V 0 bases and J 0 bases; bases outside gene matches: 4. This CDR3 has 17 amino acids. CDR1 is SGHRS, CDR2 YFSETQ, per germline. The CDR3 spells CASSLAVGQATNEKLFF. CDR3 nucleotides: TGCGCCAGCAGCTTGGCTGTGGGACAGGCAACTAATGAAAAACTGTTTTTT. Together with reference TRBV5-1 and TRBJ1-4, the CDR3 gives the full variable domain: KAGVTQTPRYLIKTRGQQVTLSCSPISGHRSVSWYQQTPGQGLQFLFEYFSETQRNKGNFPGRFSGRQFSNSRSEMNVSTLELGDSALYLCASSLAVGQATNEKLFFGSGTQLSVL.

V is TRBV6-5 and J is TRBJ2-3, with TRBD1 identical over 10 bases. Germline CDR1 MNHEY, CDR2 SVGAGI. V was pared by 4 bases and J by 6 bases, with 7 bases of the junction left unmatched. The CDR3 is 15 residues long. The CDR3 spells CASSLGQGNLDTQYF. The CDR3 nucleotides are TGTGCCAGCAGTTTGGGACAGGGGAATTTGGATACGCAGTATTTT.

The chain joins TRBV13 to TRBJ2-7, with D hard to call. V lost 0 bases and J lost 3, with 12 bases in between. CDR3 size: 15 residues. Germline-derived CDR1 and CDR2 are PRHDT and FYEKMQ (reference sequence). The chain's CDR3 is CASSLGRSTYYEQYF. The CDR3 DNA reads TGTGCCAGCAGCTTAGGACGGAGTACATACTACGAGCAGTACTTC.

The chain links TRBV10-3 to TRBJ2-7; D is unresolved. In germline, CDR1 is ENHRY, CDR2 SYGVKD. V lost 8 bases and J 2 bases, leaving 7 bases between the germline ends. The CDR3 consists of 11 residues. CDR3: CAIGATYEQYF. The DNA of the CDR3 is TGTGCCATCGGTGCCACCTACGAGCAGTACTTC.

The chain uses TRBV18 and TRBJ2-7; D perhaps matches TRBD1 (6 bases). Germline V CDR1 and CDR2: KGHSH, LQKENI. The germline V and J ends were trimmed by 3 bases and 0 bases, with 15 bases remaining between them. The CDR3 length is 16 residues. The CDR3 DNA follows: TGTGCCAGCTCACCGGCCCGGACAGCCAACTCCTACGAGCAGTACTTC. Its translation: CASSPARTANSYEQYF.

This chain connects TRBV3-1 (or the pseudogene TRBV3-2) to TRBJ2-6; D is possibly TRBD1 (6 bases). The CDR3 extends over 18 amino acids. Germline CDR1 reads LGHDT; CDR2 reads YNNKEL (reference sequence). Trimming shortened V by 7 bases and J by 1 base, and 20 bases separated the two germline ends. The CDR3 spells CASTLIGTLWSGANVLTF. The CDR3 DNA is TGTGCCAGCACCCTCATCGGGACACTCTGGTCTGGGGCCAACGTCCTGACTTTC.

The chain employs TRBV5-1 and TRBJ1-2; 7 bases are a match to TRBD1. The CDR3 extends over 16 amino acids. The germline gives CDR1 SGHRS, CDR2 YFSETQ. After removal of 2 bases from V and 1 base from J, the junction contained 8 bases not matched to a gene. CDR3 DNA sequence: TGCGCCAGCAGCTTAACACCGGGACAGCTTAACTATGGCTACACCTTC. Its translation: CASSLTPGQLNYGYTF.

The chain uses TRBV28 and TRBJ2-7; 7 nucleotides line up with TRBD2. Trimming removed 2 bases from V and 5 bases from J; junction bases left unmatched: 6. The germline CDR1 and CDR2 sequences are MDHEN and SYDVKM. This CDR3 is built from 14 residues. This chain's CDR3 is CASSLAGVEDEQYF. DNA of the CDR3: TGTGCCAGCAGTTTAGCGGGAGTGGAGGACGAGCAGTACTTC.

The genes are TRBV27 and TRBJ2-7; tentative D call: TRBD1 (6 bases). Deletions cut 7 bases from V and 6 bases from J, with 19 bases between. The CDR3 has 14 residues. Germline CDR1 MNHEY, CDR2 SMNVEV (reference sequence). Written as DNA, the CDR3 is TGTGCCAGCAAGGGGGAAGGGGTTTTCGGCGAGCAGTACTTC. Protein product: CASKGEGVFGEQYF.

CDR3 amino acids: CATSDPGTGYGYTF. The CDR3 nucleotides read TGTGCCACCAGTGACCCTGGGACAGGCTATGGCTACACCTTC. V and J are TRBV24-1 and TRBJ1-2, with TRBD1 matching 8 bases. In germline, CDR1 is KGHDR, CDR2 SFDVKD. Losses at the gene ends were 4 bases for V and 4 bases for J; bases not matched to a gene: 4. The CDR3 spans 14 residues.

This chain connects TRBV18 to TRBJ2-2; D may be TRBD2 (6 bases). Germline-derived CDR1 and CDR2 are KGHSH and LQKENI. The V end was cut by 3 bases, the J end by 2 bases, with 13 bases between. The CDR3 covers 16 residues. CDR3 sequence reads: CASSPFLSGNTGELFF. DNA of the CDR3: TGTGCCAGCTCACCGTTCCTTAGCGGAAACACCGGGGAGCTGTTTTTT.

This clone occurred once. The J gene is TRBJ2-7, the V gene TRBV6-5; 11 bases match TRBD1. The CDR3 runs 15 residues. V trimming: 4 bases; J trimming: 0 bases; junction bases outside the gene matches: 2. Germline V CDR1 and CDR2: MNHEY, SVGAGI. The CDR3 region is CASSSGTGGSYEQYF. In DNA form, the CDR3 reads TGTGCCAGCAGTTCCGGGACAGGGGGCTCCTACGAGCAGTACTTC.

The chain employs TRBV5-1 and TRBJ2-2; 11 positions match TRBD1. The trim removed 0 bases at V and 4 bases at J, leaving 5 bases unmatched. CDR1 is SGHRS, CDR2 YFSETQ, per germline. The CDR3 has 17 amino acids. In nucleotides, the CDR3 is TGCGCCAGCAGCTTGGGAGGACAGGGGGCGCGCACCGGGGAGCTGTTTTTT. It is translated as CASSLGGQGARTGELFF. Full variable domain (remainder filled in from reference TRBV5-1 and TRBJ2-2): KAGVTQTPRYLIKTRGQQVTLSCSPISGHRSVSWYQQTPGQGLQFLFEYFSETQRNKGNFPGRFSGRQFSNSRSEMNVSTLELGDSALYLCASSLGGQGARTGELFFGEGSRLTVL.

The J gene is TRBJ2-3, the V gene TRBV9; D gene unclear. This CDR3 is 13 amino acids long. Germline loops: CDR1 SGDLS, CDR2 YYNGEE. V was cut by 0 bases and J by 0 bases, with 2 bases left in between. In nucleotides, the CDR3 is TGTGCCAGCAGCGTAGTAAGCACAGATACGCAGTATTTT. Translation: CASSVVSTDTQYF.

The sample holds one count of this clone. The V gene is TRBV18, the J gene TRBJ2-5; D not certain. The CDR3 runs 14 residues. The V gene's germline CDR1 is KGHSH and CDR2 LQKENI. V shed 3 bases and J shed 3 bases, with 11 bases lying between them. The CDR3 region is CASSPRQREETQYF. The DNA of the CDR3 is TGTGCCAGCTCACCGAGGCAGAGAGAAGAGACCCAGTACTTC. The complete variable domain, with remaining parts taken from reference TRBV18 and TRBJ2-5, reads NAGVMQNPRHLVRRRGQEARLRCSPMKGHSHVYWYRQLPEEGLKFMVYLQKENIIDESGMPKERFSAEFPKEGPSILRIQQVVRGDSAAYFCASSPRQREETQYFGPGTRLLVL.

In its sample, this clone was seen once. The chain uses TRBV5-6 and TRBJ2-2; the match to TRBD2 covers 9 bases. The junction had 4 bases not matched to a gene; V was cut back by 1 base and J by 6 bases. Germline-derived CDR1 and CDR2 are SGHDT and YYEEEE. There are 15 residues in the CDR3. The CDR3 region is CASSLFSGRSGELFF. For the CDR3, the DNA is TGTGCCAGCAGCTTGTTCAGCGGGAGGTCCGGGGAGCTGTTTTTT.

V and J are TRBV9 and TRBJ2-7, with TRBD1 matching over 11 bases. V shed 0 bases, J shed 5 bases, and the junction held 4 bases outside the gene matches. Germline loops: CDR1 SGDLS, CDR2 YYNGEE. This CDR3 has 15 residues. CDR3 nucleotides: TGTGCCAGCAGCGTAGCAGGACAGGGGGCCCACGAGCAGTACTTC. It specifies CASSVAGQGAHEQYF.

Only a few counts were recorded for this clone. The chain combines TRBV7-9 with TRBJ2-7; D uncertain. The CDR3 contains 13 residues. Germline CDR1 SEHNR, CDR2 FQNEAQ (reference sequence). V was cut by 1 base and J by 1 base, with 5 bases left in between. DNA of the CDR3: TGTGCCAGCAGCTTAGGTATTTCCTACGAGCAGTACTTC. This translates into CASSLGISYEQYF.

The V and J genes are TRBV18 and TRBJ2-1, with TRBD2 matching over 8 bases. V shed 1 base and J 9 bases; nucleotides not matched to a gene: 5. This CDR3 is built from 14 residues. CDR1 KGHSH and CDR2 LQKENI come from the germline V gene. The CDR3 sequence: CASSPLGRAREQFF. In DNA form, the CDR3 reads TGTGCCAGCTCACCACTCGGGAGGGCCCGTGAGCAGTTCTTC.

CDR3 in amino acids: CATTDGGHNNEQFF. The CDR3 nucleotides read TGTGCCACCACGGATGGGGGACACAACAATGAGCAGTTCTTC. The rearrangement links TRBV24-1 to TRBJ2-1; perhaps TRBD1 as D (6 bases). V lost 8 bases, J lost 5 bases, and 15 bases lay in between. The CDR3 totals 14 residues. CDR1 is KGHDR and CDR2 is SFDVKD in the germline V gene.

The gene calls are TRBV28 and TRBJ2-3; TRBD2 matches 7 bases. Germline V gene data show CDR1 as MDHEN and CDR2 as SYDVKM. The CDR3 runs to 15 residues. V lost 5 bases and J lost 2; bases outside the gene matches: 7. In DNA form, the CDR3 reads TGTGCCAGCAGTCGGACTAGATTATTCACAGATACGCAGTATTTT. As protein: CASSRTRLFTDTQYF. Supplemented by reference TRBV28 and TRBJ2-3, the full variable domain reads DVKVTQSSRYLVKRTGEKVFLECVQDMDHENMFWYRQDPGLGLRLIYFSYDVKMKEKGDIPEGYSVSREKKERFSLILESASTNQTSMYLCASSRTRLFTDTQYFGPGTRLTVL.

This chain connects TRBV5-1 to TRBJ2-7, with a tentative D call TRBD2 (5 bases). Trimming took off 0 bases at V and 7 bases at J, with 8 bases between the two ends. The CDR3 is 12 amino acids. Germline values: CDR1 SGHRS, CDR2 YFSETQ. The DNA for the CDR3 is TGCGCCAGCAGCTTGGGAAGCGGTGAGCAGTACTTC. Its translation: CASSLGSGEQYF.

This clone was observed a single time. The chain employs TRBV19 and TRBJ2-7, with 14 bases identical to TRBD2. Per germline, CDR1 LNHDA and CDR2 SQIVND (reference sequence). CDR3 length: 16 residues. With V trimmed by 5 bases and J by 2 bases, 5 bases remained unmatched. The CDR3 DNA sequence: TGTGCCAGTAGTCCCGGACTAGCGGGGGGCGCCTACGAGCAGTACTTC. Residues: CASSPGLAGGAYEQYF.